Listed below are T cell receptor beta chains from one sample, sequenced in a study of yellow fever vaccine responses in identical twins. TCRdb called the RT-PCR reads again in MiXCR, with one record for every CDR3 protein. The data hold more than 30,000 distinct CDR3 sequences, with 60% observed a single time. The source material was T cells from blood (PBMCs), unsorted or a sorted subset (not recorded which), sampled before or after yellow fever vaccination (not recorded which). The receptors come from a woman aged 18-29 years who received the yellow fever vaccine. The CDR3 runs from the conserved cysteine through the conserved F or W. D genes are given only for firm matches. The size field is filled for only some rows; it gives once, few, many or a size class.

v_gene,d_gene,abundance,j_gene,CDR3aa,CDR3nt
TRBV4-2,TRBD2,.,TRBJ2-1,CASSPGLAGYDEQFF,TGTGCCAGCAGCCCCGGACTAGCGGGATATGATGAGCAGTTCTTC
TRBV18,TRBD2,few,TRBJ2-1,CASYSGGAYNEQFF,TGTGCCAGCTACAGCGGGGGGGCCTACAATGAGCAGTTCTTC
TRBV2,.,few,TRBJ2-1,CASSDPRVEQFF,TGTGCCAGCAGTGACCCCAGGGTTGAGCAGTTCTTC
TRBV2,.,.,TRBJ2-3,CASSEGRDTQYF,TGTGCCAGCAGTGAAGGCAGGGATACGCAGTATTTT
TRBV4-2,TRBD2,few,TRBJ2-1,CASSQLLAGRNEQFF,TGTGCCAGCAGCCAACTCCTAGCGGGACGCAATGAGCAGTTCTTC
TRBV11-2,.,once,TRBJ2-2,CASSSLTGELFF,TGTGCCAGCAGCTCTCTTACCGGGGAGCTGTTTTTT
TRBV29-1,.,.,TRBJ2-2,CSAESIGVAGELFF,TGCAGCGCTGAGAGTATAGGTGTAGCCGGGGAGCTGTTTTTT
TRBV5-1,.,.,TRBJ1-4,CASSIGDPTNEKLFF,TGCGCCAGCAGCATAGGAGATCCAACTAATGAAAAACTGTTTTTT
TRBV28,.,.,TRBJ2-7,CASSLFGREQYF,TGTGCCAGCAGTTTATTCGGTCGAGAGCAGTACTTC
TRBV14,.,few,TRBJ1-5,CASSLGFQPQHF,TGTGCCAGCAGCTTGGGTTTCCAGCCCCAGCATTTT
TRBV7-9,TRBD1,.,TRBJ2-2,CASSFEGTGVHTGELFF,TGTGCCAGCAGCTTCGAAGGGACAGGCGTCCACACCGGGGAGCTGTTTTTT
TRBV11-3,.,few,TRBJ1-5,CASSLVKASNQPQHF,TGTGCCAGCAGCTTAGTCAAGGCGAGCAATCAGCCCCAGCATTTT
TRBV11-2,.,.,TRBJ1-5,CASSRLGRRNQPQHF,TGTGCCAGCAGCCGACTCGGGCGGCGCAATCAGCCCCAGCATTTT
TRBV2,TRBD2,few,TRBJ2-7,CAIINLAGTSYEQYF,TGTGCCATCATTAATTTAGCGGGAACCTCCTACGAGCAGTACTTC
TRBV12-3/TRBV12-4,.,.,TRBJ1-1,CASRGGVHTEAFF,TGTGCCAGCAGGGGAGGGGTCCACACTGAAGCTTTCTTT
TRBV18,.,.,TRBJ2-4,CASSPGLQNIQYF,TGTGCCAGCTCACCGGGACTCCAAAACATTCAGTACTTC